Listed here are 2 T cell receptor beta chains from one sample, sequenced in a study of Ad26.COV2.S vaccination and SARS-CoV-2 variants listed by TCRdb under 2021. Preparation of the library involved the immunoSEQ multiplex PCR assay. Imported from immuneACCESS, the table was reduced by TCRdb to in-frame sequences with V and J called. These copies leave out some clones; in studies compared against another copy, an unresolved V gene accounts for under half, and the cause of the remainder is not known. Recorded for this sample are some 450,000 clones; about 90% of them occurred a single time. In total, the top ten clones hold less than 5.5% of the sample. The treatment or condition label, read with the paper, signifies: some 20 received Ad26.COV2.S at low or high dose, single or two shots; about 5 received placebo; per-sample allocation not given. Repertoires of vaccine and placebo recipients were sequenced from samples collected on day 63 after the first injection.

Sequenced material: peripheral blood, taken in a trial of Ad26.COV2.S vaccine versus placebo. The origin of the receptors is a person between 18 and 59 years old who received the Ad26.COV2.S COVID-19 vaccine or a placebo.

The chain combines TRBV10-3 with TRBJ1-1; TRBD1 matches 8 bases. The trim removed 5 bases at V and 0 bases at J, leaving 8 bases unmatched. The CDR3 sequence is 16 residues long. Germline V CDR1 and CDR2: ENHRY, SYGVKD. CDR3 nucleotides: TGTGCCATCAGTCCCGGGACAGGCGTTCTGAACACTGAAGCTTTCTTT. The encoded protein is CAISPGTGVLNTEAFF.

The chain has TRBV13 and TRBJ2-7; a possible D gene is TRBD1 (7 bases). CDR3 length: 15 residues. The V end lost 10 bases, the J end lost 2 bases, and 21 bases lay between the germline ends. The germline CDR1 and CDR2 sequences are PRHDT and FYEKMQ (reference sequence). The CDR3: CATQQGRTGAYEQYF. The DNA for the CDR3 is TGTGCCACTCAGCAAGGGAGGACAGGAGCCTACGAGCAGTACTTC.